The T cell receptor beta chain under discussion was sequenced for a study of monozygotic twins with inflammatory bowel disease (dated by TCRdb to between 2019 and 2020). For the study in its entirety: A total of about 28 monozygotic twin pairs were included in the full study, comprising nine German pairs (four IBD-concordant, five IBD-discordant) and 19 IBD-discordant Danish pairs. The search for disease-associated traits relied mainly on comparing, within discordant pairs, IBD patients with their genetically identical healthy co-twins. Each individual had, on average, about 151 000 unique TCRalpha sequences and 181 000 unique TCRbeta sequences available for analysis. Study-wide findings and limitations: Repertoire similarity did not differ between concordant and discordant twins, possibly due to limited statistical power. Because patients were on differing immunosuppressive treatments, the repertoires may have picked up extra background noise and inter-individual variability. A decrease in TCRbeta repertoire diversity, as measured by inverse Simpson index, was observed in IBD patients compared with their healthy co-twins. Fewer clonotypes were shared with other individuals by IBD patients than by healthy twins, most markedly in patients showing signs of disease activity. The results gave no support for a single strong signal or clonotype linked to IBD. Different T cell subtypes could not be distinguished in the analysis.

Libraries came from 5' RACE. Preparation of each TCR library used 3,000 to 3,500 ng of total RNA. For each sample, cDNA synthesis was carried out in eight separate reactions using SMARTScribe reverse transcriptase. During cDNA synthesis, template switching introduced unique molecular identifiers that contained a 6-nucleotide sample barcode. TCRalpha and TCRbeta cDNA was amplified by two nested PCRs of around 16 and 10 cycles, with bead purification after each PCR. Before amplification, the cDNA was treated with uracil DNA-glycosylase and purified using the QIAquick PCR purification kit. In the second PCR, Illumina TruSeq-compatible adapters and sample-specific barcodes were added. Library quality and concentration were checked on TapeStation and Qubit, and libraries were pooled at around 4.9 ng each. The pooled libraries were sequenced with 2 x 100 bp reads and custom sequencing primers on an Illumina HiSeq2500 single-index Rapid Run. In the source study's methods: MiGEC version 1.2.6 was used for UMI-based consensus assembly to correct PCR and sequencing errors. MiXCR version 2.1.1 was used to carry out V(D)J alignment, clonotype assembly and CDR3 extraction. Gene usage, clonotype sharing and MAIT/NKT TCR abundance were normalised by analysing the top 1000, 10 000 and 20 000 clonotypes per sample. Diversity was computed as the inverse Simpson index with the vegan R package after downsampling to 27 000 UMIs. Statistical testing used paired Mann-Whitney U tests on the discordant twin pairs and applied Benjamini-Hochberg correction for multiple testing. After the reads were reprocessed by TCRdb, one entry was made per CDR3 protein sequence, with no DNA. The V and J calls come from TCRdb's annotation, not from the publication. The sample's table covers around 400,000 distinct CDR3 sequences. Clones ranked in the top ten supply 2% to 2.5% of the sample.

From each donor, a roughly 2.5 ml peripheral blood sample was collected into PAXgene tubes and kept at -80 degrees C. Total RNA was isolated from whole blood with the PAXgene blood miRNA kit on an automated QIAcube, without T cell sorting. Peripheral blood from monozygotic twin pairs concordant or discordant for inflammatory bowel disease was subjected to deep TCRalpha and TCRbeta repertoire profiling with unique molecular barcoding. For every twin pair, smoking habits were documented, and each individual was categorised as a current, former or never smoker. The cysteine opens and the phenylalanine closes a CDR3 of 14 amino acids. Only the protein is on record. The germline V gene gives CDR1 as MNHEY and CDR2 as SVGAGI. On this clonotype itself: Its antigen target is currently unknown.

Recombination connected TRBV6-5 to TRBJ1-1; TCRdb selects TRBD1, and the lack of DNA leaves this call unchecked. The TCR comes from a human donor with ulcerative colitis or Crohn's disease, or a healthy co-twin of an affected twin (not recorded which). The sequencing input was blood. The CDR3 protein sequence reads: CASSYGTGDTEAFF.